This passage covers 13 T cell receptor beta chains from one sample sequenced in a study of blood T cell repertoires in COVID-19. TCRdb keeps only in-frame clones here, not all; method: immunoSEQ multiplex PCR. The sample has some 510,000 clones, 70% to 90% seen once. The sequenced sample consisted of PBMCs or T cells enriched from blood (not recorded which). Source of these receptors: a woman in her forties who had recovered from COVID-19.

This sequence joins TRBV7-8 and TRBJ1-1, with TRBD1 matching 8 bases. CDR1 is SGHVS, CDR2 FQNEAQ, per germline. This CDR3 region has 15 residues. V trimming: 5 bases; J trimming: 4 bases; junction bases outside the gene matches: 9. The CDR3 is CASSLRDRRGTEAFF. The CDR3 DNA follows: TGTGCCAGCAGCCTCCGGGACAGGAGAGGCACTGAAGCTTTCTTT.

This clone has a handful of counts. CDR3 nucleotide sequence: TGTGCCCAATCAGGGGGCAGGTATTCACCCCTCCACTTT. It specifies CAQSGGRYSPLHF. V usage is TRBV30 and J usage is TRBJ1-6; 8 bases match TRBD1. V was clipped by 8 bases and J by 8 bases; unmatched bases: 8. The CDR3 runs to 13 residues. The germline V gene has CDR1 GTSNPN and CDR2 SVGIG (reference sequence).

The rearrangement joins TRBV4-1 to TRBJ1-4; 9 bases agree with TRBD1. This CDR3 has 15 amino acids. Germline values: CDR1 MGHRA, CDR2 YSYEKL. With 3 bases clipped from V and 4 bases from J, the junction kept 3 bases outside the gene matches. CDR3 sequence: CASSQPGQGNEKLFF. CDR3 DNA: TGCGCCAGCAGCCAGCCGGGACAGGGTAATGAAAAACTGTTTTTT.

This clone came up once. This chain uses TRBV7-9 with TRBJ1-1, with D possibly being TRBD1 (5 bases). The germline gives CDR1 SEHNR, CDR2 FQNEAQ (reference sequence). V was clipped by 3 bases and J by 7 bases, with 6 bases between them. The CDR3 loop spans 11 amino acids. CDR3 nucleotide sequence: TGTGCCAGCAGCTTTACAGGTGAAGCTTTCTTT. Amino acid sequence: CASSFTGEAFF.

The chain links TRBV19 to TRBJ1-3, with D hard to call. Germline assignment: CDR1 LNHDA and CDR2 SQIVND (reference sequence). CDR3 size: 14 residues. Trimming took 3 bases from V and 0 from J, leaving 6 bases between them. Here the CDR3 reads CASSIVSSGNTIYF. CDR3 coding DNA: TGTGCCAGTAGTATTGTGAGCTCTGGAAACACCATATATTTT. Full variable domain (rest looked up from reference TRBV19 and TRBJ1-3): DGGITQSPKYLFRKEGQNVTLSCEQNLNHDAMYWYRQDPGQGLRLIYYSQIVNDFQKGDIAEGYSVSREKKESFPLTVTSAQKNPTAFYLCASSIVSSGNTIYFGEGSWLTVV.

The chain links TRBV15 to TRBJ2-7, with D maybe TRBD2 (6 bases). Trimming took off 0 bases at V and 4 bases at J, with 13 bases between the two ends. Germline V gives CDR1 LNHNV, CDR2 YYDKDF (reference sequence). The CDR3 covers 15 residues. The CDR3 region is CATSRELAALYEQYF. CDR3 sequence (DNA): TGTGCCACCAGCAGAGAGTTAGCGGCCTTATACGAGCAGTACTTC.

CDR3 in DNA: TGTGCCACCAGTGATACAAATGGCTACACCTTC. This gives the protein CATSDTNGYTF. The rearrangement joins TRBV24-1 to TRBJ1-2, with D unclear. The CDR3 length is 11 residues. Trimming cost V 3 bases and J 6 bases, with 4 bases left between them. The germline V gene has CDR1 KGHDR and CDR2 SFDVKD.

This clone was found once. CDR3 residues: CASSPVKHADTEAFF. CDR3 nucleotide sequence: TGTGCCAGCTCACCAGTAAAACACGCTGACACTGAAGCTTTCTTT. The V and J genes are TRBV18 and TRBJ1-1, with D unresolved. The germline V and J ends were trimmed by 2 bases and 3 bases, with 13 bases remaining between them. Germline CDR1 and CDR2: KGHSH and LQKENI. The CDR3 is 15 residues long.

The chain couples TRBV5-6 to TRBJ1-2; D may be TRBD1 (5 bases). This CDR3 has 14 residues. V dropped 0 bases and J dropped 2 bases, with 8 bases sitting between them. Germline V gives CDR1 SGHDT, CDR2 YYEEEE. CDR3 in amino acids: CASSLVSGNYGYTF. CDR3 DNA: TGTGCCAGCAGCTTGGTGTCAGGGAACTATGGCTACACCTTC.

V is TRBV19 and J is TRBJ1-5; D not certain. Germline lookup yields CDR1 LNHDA and CDR2 SQIVND (reference sequence). V was clipped by 4 bases and J by 0 bases, with 4 bases between them. CDR3 size: 13 residues. CDR3 DNA: TGTGCCAGTAGTACAAATAGCAATCAGCCCCAGCATTTT. Translating it yields CASSTNSNQPQHF.

The V and J genes are TRBV10-1 and TRBJ2-1; tentatively, D is TRBD1 (6 bases). V was shortened by 6 bases and J by 5 bases, with 11 bases between the two germline ends. The CDR3 covers 13 residues. The germline V gene encodes CDR1 WNHNN and CDR2 SYGVQD (reference sequence). The CDR3 DNA follows: TGCGCCAGCAGGTCCGGGACAAACAATGAGCAGTTCTTC. Amino acids: CASRSGTNNEQFF.

This clone has just a few counts. The gene calls are TRBV30 and TRBJ1-3; the D gene is possibly TRBD1 (5 bases). This CDR3 region has 14 residues. Germline assignment: CDR1 GTSNPN and CDR2 SVGIG (reference sequence). The ends were cut back, 0 bases at V and 10 bases at J, with 16 bases in the middle. In DNA, the CDR3 is TGTGCCTGGAGTGTACTTGGGGCGGTGGGGACCATATATTTT. This translates into CAWSVLGAVGTIYF.

V gene TRBV5-5 combines with J gene TRBJ2-1; 8 bases map to TRBD1. There are 19 residues in the CDR3. Per germline, CDR1 SGHKS and CDR2 YYEKEE (reference sequence). V lost 5 bases, J lost 0 bases, and 16 bases stayed unmatched. The CDR3 DNA reads as TGTGCCAGCAGGCGCACAGGGGGTCGCTGGTGGAGCTCCTACAATGAGCAGTTCTTC. Its protein is CASRRTGGRWWSSYNEQFF. Supplemented by reference TRBV5-5 and TRBJ2-1, the full variable domain reads DAGVTQSPTHLIKTRGQQVTLRCSPISGHKSVSWYQQVLGQGPQFIFQYYEKEERGRGNFPDRFSARQFPNYSSELNVNALLLGDSALYLCASRRTGGRWWSSYNEQFFGPGTRLTVL.